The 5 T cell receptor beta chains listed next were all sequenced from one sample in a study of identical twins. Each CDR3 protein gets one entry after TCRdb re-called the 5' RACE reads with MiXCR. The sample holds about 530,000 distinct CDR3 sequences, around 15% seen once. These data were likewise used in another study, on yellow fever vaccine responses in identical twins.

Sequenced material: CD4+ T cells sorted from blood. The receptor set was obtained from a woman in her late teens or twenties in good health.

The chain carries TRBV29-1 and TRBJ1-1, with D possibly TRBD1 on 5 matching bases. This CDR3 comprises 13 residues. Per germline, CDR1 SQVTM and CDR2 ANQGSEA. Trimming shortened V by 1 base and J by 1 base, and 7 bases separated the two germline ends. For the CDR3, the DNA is TGCAGCGTTGAAGGACAGAAGAACACTGAAGCTTTCTTT. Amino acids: CSVEGQKNTEAFF.

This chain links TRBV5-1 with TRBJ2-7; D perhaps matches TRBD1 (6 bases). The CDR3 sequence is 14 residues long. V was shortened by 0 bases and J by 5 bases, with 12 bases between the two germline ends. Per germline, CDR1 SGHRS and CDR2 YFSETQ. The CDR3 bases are TGCGCCAGCAGCTTGGACAGGGAGAGAGACGAGCAGTACTTC. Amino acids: CASSLDRERDEQYF. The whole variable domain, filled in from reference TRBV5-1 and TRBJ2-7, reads KAGVTQTPRYLIKTRGQQVTLSCSPISGHRSVSWYQQTPGQGLQFLFEYFSETQRNKGNFPGRFSGRQFSNSRSEMNVSTLELGDSALYLCASSLDRERDEQYFGPGTRLTVT.

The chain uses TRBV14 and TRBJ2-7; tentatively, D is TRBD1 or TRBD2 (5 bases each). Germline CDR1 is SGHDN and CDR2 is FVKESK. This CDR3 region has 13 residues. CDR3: CASSQGGRGQASV. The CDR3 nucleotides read TGTGCCAGCAGCCAAGGGGGGAGAGGGCAGGCCTCCGTC.

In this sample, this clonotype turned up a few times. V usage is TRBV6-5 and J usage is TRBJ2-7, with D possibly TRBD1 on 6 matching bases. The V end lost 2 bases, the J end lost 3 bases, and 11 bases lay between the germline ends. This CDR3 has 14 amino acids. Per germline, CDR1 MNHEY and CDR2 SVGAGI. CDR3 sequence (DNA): TGTGCCAGCAGTTACGTGACAGGAAGCTACGAGCAGTACTTC. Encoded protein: CASSYVTGSYEQYF.

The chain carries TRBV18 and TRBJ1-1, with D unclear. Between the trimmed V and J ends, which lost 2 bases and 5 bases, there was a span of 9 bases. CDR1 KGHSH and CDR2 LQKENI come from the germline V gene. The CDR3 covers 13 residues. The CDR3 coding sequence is TGTGCCAGCTCACCATGGAGGGAGACTGAAGCTTTCTTT. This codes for CASSPWRETEAFF.